These 21 T cell receptor beta chains came from one sample sequenced in a study of CD8+CD57+ T cells in acquired aplastic anemia. Patients chosen for sequencing had CD8+CD57+ cells that had expanded, as shown by flow cytometry. Researchers used genomic DNA as the template to profile TCR beta VDJ and CDR3. MiXCR was run by TCRdb on the reads, yielding one entry per CDR3 protein. The repertoire holds approximately 190,000 distinct CDR3 sequences, with 40% to 55% as singletons. Material for sequencing was sorted CD4+, CD8+, or CD8+CD57+ T cells (not recorded which) from PBMCs. These receptor sequences come from a human donor with aplastic anemia.

The chain employs TRBV4-2 and TRBJ2-1; D possibly corresponds to TRBD2 (6 bases). Trimming cost V 7 bases and J 2 bases, with 15 bases left between them. Germline V gene sequence: CDR1 LGHNA, CDR2 YNFKEQ. This CDR3 comprises 15 residues. The DNA of the CDR3 is TGTGCCAGCACGCTAACTAGCAACACCTACAATGAGCAGTTCTTC. Translating it yields CASTLTSNTYNEQFF.

In its sample, this clonotype was seen many times. The chain links TRBV9 to TRBJ2-3; 7 positions agree with TRBD2. This CDR3 contains 16 residues. V gave up 4 bases and J gave up 0 bases; unmatched junction bases: 8. Germline CDR1 SGDLS, CDR2 YYNGEE. The CDR3 loop reads CASSYGASGSTDTQYF. CDR3 bases: TGTGCCAGCAGCTACGGGGCTAGCGGAAGCACAGATACGCAGTATTTT.

The chain has TRBV18 and TRBJ2-3, with D perhaps matching TRBD2 (5 bases). V lost 3 bases, J lost 2 bases, and 18 bases lay in between. Germline assignment: CDR1 KGHSH and CDR2 LQKENI. The length of the CDR3 is 17 residues. For the CDR3, the DNA is TGTGCCAGCTCACCCCCGAGTCTGAAGGGAGCCACAGATACGCAGTATTTT. Translation gives CASSPPSLKGATDTQYF.

V and J are TRBV2 and TRBJ1-3, with D perhaps matching TRBD1 (5 bases). There are 15 residues in the CDR3. Germline values: CDR1 SNHLY, CDR2 FYNNEI. V was trimmed by 2 bases and J by 0 bases, leaving 8 bases between them. The chain's CDR3 is CASSENGGSGNTIYF. The CDR3 nucleotides read TGTGCCAGCAGTGAAAATGGGGGCTCTGGAAACACCATATATTTT.

In its sample, this clonotype was seen many times. The chain uses TRBV5-1 and TRBJ1-6; 7 bases map to TRBD1. The J segment lost 7 bases and the V segment lost 3 bases, leaving 4 bases of the junction unmatched. Germline CDR1 SGHRS, CDR2 YFSETQ. CDR3 length: 14 amino acids. The CDR3 nucleotides read TGCGCCAGCAGCTCGGACAGGCCGAATTCACCCCTCCACTTT. It codes for CASSSDRPNSPLHF.

V and J are TRBV25-1 and TRBJ2-1; 13 positions match TRBD2. This CDR3 comprises 15 residues. The V gene end was trimmed by 6 bases and the J gene end by 10 bases; junction bases not matched to a gene: 9. Per germline, CDR1 MGHDK and CDR2 SYGVNS. CDR3 nucleotides: TGTGCCAGCAGGGTAGGACTAGCGGGAGTCGGGGAGCAGTTCTTC. Translating gives CASRVGLAGVGEQFF.

This clonotype has ten or more counts. V is TRBV6-5 and J is TRBJ2-5; D might be TRBD2 (6 bases). V was shortened by 0 bases and J by 1 base, with 9 bases between the two germline ends. This CDR3 is built from 15 residues. The germline V gene has CDR1 MNHEY and CDR2 SVGAGI. For the CDR3, the DNA is TGTGCCAGCAGTTACTCGAGGGACTCCCAAGAGACCCAGTACTTC. Translating it yields CASSYSRDSQETQYF.

The table lists this clonotype with many counts. The rearrangement joins TRBV5-1 to TRBJ2-2, with TRBD1 matching over 7 bases. V lost 3 bases, J lost 7 bases, and 12 bases stayed unmatched. CDR1 and CDR2 from the germline V gene are SGHRS and YFSETQ. The CDR3 covers 16 residues. The DNA of the CDR3 is TGCGCCAGCAGCTCACCGACAGGGCGCTCAGTCGGGGAGCTGTTTTTT. As protein: CASSSPTGRSVGELFF.

This chain links TRBV30 with TRBJ1-6; no clear D. Looked up from germline, CDR1 is GTSNPN and CDR2 is SVGIG (reference sequence). V gave up 2 bases and J gave up 3 bases, with 8 bases separating them. The CDR3 runs to 14 residues. Written as DNA, the CDR3 is TGTGCCTGGAGTAGGGTTCTCTATAATTCACCCCTCCACTTT. Its protein product is CAWSRVLYNSPLHF. The complete variable domain, with remaining parts taken from reference TRBV30 and TRBJ1-6, reads SQTIHQWPATLVQPVGSPLSLECTVEGTSNPNLYWYRQAAGRGLQLLFYSVGIGQISSEVPQNLSASRPQDRQFILSSKKLLLSDSGFYLCAWSRVLYNSPLHFGNGTRLTVT.

This chain connects TRBV19 to TRBJ2-7, with D uncertain. The CDR3 length is 12 residues. V was clipped by 3 bases and J by 2 bases, with 5 bases between them. CDR1 LNHDA and CDR2 SQIVND come from the germline V gene (reference sequence). The CDR3 DNA reads TGTGCCAGTAGTATCGGAACCTACGAGCAGTACTTC. It is translated as CASSIGTYEQYF.

The CDR3 DNA sequence: TGTGCCAGCAGCTTAGTCGCGTTATCTAGCACAGATACGCAGTATTTT. Translated: CASSLVALSSTDTQYF. The chain uses TRBV7-9 and TRBJ2-3; D unresolved. There are 16 residues in the CDR3. CDR1 is SEHNR and CDR2 is FQNEAQ in the germline V gene (reference sequence). V was cut by 1 base and J by 0 bases, with 11 bases left in between.

The V call is TRBV11-1, the J call TRBJ2-7; 12 positions agree with TRBD2. Germline-derived CDR1 and CDR2 are SGHAT and FQDESV (reference sequence). The CDR3 extends over 16 amino acids. V shed 6 bases, J shed 3 bases, and the junction held 9 bases outside the gene matches. Written as DNA, the CDR3 is TGTGCCAGCAGTCTTCCTACGGGACTAGCGGGCTACGAGCAGTACTTC. This translates into CASSLPTGLAGYEQYF.

This clonotype occurred many times. A much larger clone lies one base from this, so it may be a read error. This chain links TRBV7-6 with TRBJ1-6; the D gene is possibly TRBD1 (6 bases). Trimming took off 1 base at V and 8 bases at J, with 15 bases between the two ends. The CDR3 totals 16 residues. Looked up from germline, CDR1 is SGHVS and CDR2 is FNYEAQ. The DNA for the CDR3 is TGTGCCAGCAGCTTAGAGGCAGGGGACATGGATTCACCCCTCCACTTT. This encodes CASSLEAGDMDSPLHF.

This clonotype has just one count. This rearrangement joins TRBV24-1 to TRBJ2-7, with 10 nucleotides matching TRBD1. Germline V gene sequence: CDR1 KGHDR, CDR2 SFDVKD. The CDR3 contains 17 residues. Trimming removed 4 bases from V and 2 bases from J; junction bases left unmatched: 10. The CDR3 DNA reads TGTGCCACCAGTGAATCCTCCCCCGGACAGGGGGCCTACGAGCAGTACTTC. Protein product: CATSESSPGQGAYEQYF.

On this clonotype itself: Mismatch with germline at one junction end may stem from a read error. This chain uses TRBV19 with TRBJ2-5; 7 positions match TRBD1. Germline V gives CDR1 LNHDA, CDR2 SQIVND (reference sequence). This CDR3 comprises 11 residues. The CDR3 DNA follows: TGTGCCAGCAGCCAGGGGGAGACCCAATGCTTC. Translating gives CASSQGETQCF.

The rearrangement joins TRBV29-1 to TRBJ2-5, with D possibly being TRBD1 (7 bases). V lost 5 bases and J 5 bases, leaving 12 bases between the germline ends. The CDR3 sequence is 12 residues long. CDR1 SQVTM and CDR2 ANQGSEA come from the germline V gene. CDR3 sequence (DNA): TGCAGCGTTCAGGCAGGGGGGGAGACCCAGTACTTC. It translates to CSVQAGGETQYF.

The rearrangement links TRBV9 to TRBJ2-7, with 8 bases lining up with TRBD1. CDR1 is SGDLS, CDR2 YYNGEE, per germline. The V and J ends lost 0 bases and 6 bases, in that order; junction bases with no gene match: 8. The CDR3 runs to 15 residues. In DNA form, the CDR3 reads TGTGCCAGCAGCGTAGGACAGGGGCCCCTATGCGAGCAGTACTTC. It specifies CASSVGQGPLCEQYF.

This clonotype was picked up many times. The rearrangement joins TRBV20-1 to TRBJ2-7; a possible D gene is TRBD2 (5 bases). The CDR3 runs to 13 residues. Germline CDR1 reads DFQATT; CDR2 reads SNEGSKA (reference sequence). The V end was cut by 3 bases, the J end by 6 bases, with 15 bases between. In DNA, the CDR3 is TGCAGTGCTAGCGGGAATCCTAGCCGCGAGCAGTACTTC. Protein: CSASGNPSREQYF.

This clonotype came up many times. Without the conserved terminal phenylalanine or tryptophan, this CDR3 likely stems from a read error. The DNA is left out, because the CDR3 cannot be placed on it with certainty; the CDR3 is given as TCRdb lists it. The chain's CDR3 is CASSLVSLRGMPG. The chain combines TRBV27 with TRBJ1-6; the D call in the table, TRBD1, was not verified against the DNA. The CDR3 contains 13 residues when both ends are counted. The V gene's germline CDR1 is MNHEY and CDR2 SMNVEV (reference sequence).

This clonotype occurred many times. The genes are TRBV20-1 and TRBJ2-1, with 13 bases lining up with TRBD2. The germline gives CDR1 DFQATT, CDR2 SNEGSKA (reference sequence). Trimming cost V 5 bases and J 2 bases; bases outside gene matches: 9. The CDR3 sequence is 17 residues long. The DNA for the CDR3 is TGCAGTGCTCCCGGACTAGCGGGAGTTCCCGCCTACAATGAGCAGTTCTTC. This translates into CSAPGLAGVPAYNEQFF.

The V and J genes are TRBV20-1 and TRBJ1-5; D might be TRBD1 (6 bases). Per germline, CDR1 DFQATT and CDR2 SNEGSKA (reference sequence). V lost 3 bases to trimming and J lost 2 bases, with 14 bases between them. There are 15 residues in the CDR3. As DNA, the CDR3 is TGCAGTGCTAGGCCAGGGGTAGTAGGCAATCAGCCCCAGCATTTT. Amino acid sequence: CSARPGVVGNQPQHF.